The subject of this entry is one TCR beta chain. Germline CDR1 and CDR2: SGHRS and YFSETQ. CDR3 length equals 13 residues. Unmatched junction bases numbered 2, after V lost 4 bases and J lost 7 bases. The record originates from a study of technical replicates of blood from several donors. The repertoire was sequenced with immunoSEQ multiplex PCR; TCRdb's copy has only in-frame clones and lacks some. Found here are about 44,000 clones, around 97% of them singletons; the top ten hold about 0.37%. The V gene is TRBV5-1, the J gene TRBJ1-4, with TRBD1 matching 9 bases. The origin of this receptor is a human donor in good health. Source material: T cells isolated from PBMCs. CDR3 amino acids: CASSGTGIEKLFF. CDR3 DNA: TGCGCCAGCAGCGGGACAGGGATTGAAAAACTGTTTTTT.